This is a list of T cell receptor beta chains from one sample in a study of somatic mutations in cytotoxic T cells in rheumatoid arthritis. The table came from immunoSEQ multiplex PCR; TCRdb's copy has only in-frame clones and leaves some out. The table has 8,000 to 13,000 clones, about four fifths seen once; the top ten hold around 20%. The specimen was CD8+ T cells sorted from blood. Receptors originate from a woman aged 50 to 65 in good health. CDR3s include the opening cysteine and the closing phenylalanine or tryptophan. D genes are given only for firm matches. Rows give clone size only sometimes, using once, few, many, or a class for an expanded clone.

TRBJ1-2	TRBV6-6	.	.	TGTGCCAGCAGTTCCTCAGGGGATGGCTACACCTTC	CASSSSGDGYTF
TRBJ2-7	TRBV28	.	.	TGTGCCAGCAGTTCGGTGGGGGGTAGCTACGAGCAGTACTTC	CASSSVGGSYEQYF
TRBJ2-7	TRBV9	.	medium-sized	TGTGCCAGCAGCGAGGGAGGACAGGGAGGGGACGAGCAGTACTTC	CASSEGGQGGDEQYF
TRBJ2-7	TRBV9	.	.	TGTGCCAGCAGCGTAGAGGGGGCCTACGAGCAGTACTTC	CASSVEGAYEQYF
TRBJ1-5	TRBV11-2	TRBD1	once	TGTGCCAGCAGCCAGGGGGATCAGCCCCAGCATTTT	CASSQGDQPQHF
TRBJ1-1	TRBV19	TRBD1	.	TGTGCCAGTAGTTTCGGGACAGGGTACACTGAAGCTTTCTTT	CASSFGTGYTEAFF
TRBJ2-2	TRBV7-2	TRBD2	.	TGTGCCAGCAGCCCGCCGGGACTAGCGGGAGGGCCTAGCGGGGAGCTGTTTTTT	CASSPPGLAGGPSGELFF
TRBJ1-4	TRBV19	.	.	TGTGCCAGTAGTACATCCCAGGGAACTAATGAAAAACTGTTTTTT	CASSTSQGTNEKLFF
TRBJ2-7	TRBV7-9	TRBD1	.	TGTGCCAGCAGCTCAGGGGGTCAGAGCTACGAGCAGTACTTC	CASSSGGQSYEQYF
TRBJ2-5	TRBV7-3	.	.	TGTGCCAGCAGCTCCACCTCCACAGGGAAAGAGACCCAGTACTTC	CASSSTSTGKETQYF
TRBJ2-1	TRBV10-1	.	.	TGCGCCAGCAGTGAGGGCAGGAGGGAGCAGTTCTTC	CASSEGRREQFF
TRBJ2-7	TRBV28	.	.	TGTGCCAGCAGCACTACCCTAGGCTCCTACGAGCAGTACTTC	CASSTTLGSYEQYF
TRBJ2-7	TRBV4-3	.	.	TGCGCCAGCAGCCAAGAGAGGGCACCGACCTACGAGCAGTACTTC	CASSQERAPTYEQYF
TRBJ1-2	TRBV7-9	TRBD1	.	TGTGCCAGCAGCCTAGGGGGCCTTTTCTATGGCTACACCTTC	CASSLGGLFYGYTF
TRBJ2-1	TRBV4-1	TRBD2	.	TGCGCCAGCAGCCAAGACACTAGCGGGAGTGATGAGCAGTTCTTC	CASSQDTSGSDEQFF
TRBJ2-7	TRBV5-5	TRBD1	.	TGTGCCAGCAGCGGGAGGGACAGGGCCGGCGAGCAGTACTTC	CASSGRDRAGEQYF
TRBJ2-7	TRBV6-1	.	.	TGTGCCAGCAGTGAAGCGGGGGCAGCATACGAGCAGTACTTC	CASSEAGAAYEQYF
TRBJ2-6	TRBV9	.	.	TGTGCCAGCAGCCATAGGGTGGACGGACTCTCTGGGGCCAACGTCCTGACTTTC	CASSHRVDGLSGANVLTF
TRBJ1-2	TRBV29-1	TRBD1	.	TGCAGCGTTCCGGGACAGGGTTTCTCTGGCTACACCTTC	CSVPGQGFSGYTF
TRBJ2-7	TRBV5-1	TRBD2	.	TGCGCCAGCAGCTTGGGCGGGGGAAACGAGCAGTACTTC	CASSLGGGNEQYF
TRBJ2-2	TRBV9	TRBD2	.	TGTGCCAGCAGCGTAGCTGGGACTAGCCTTTACGGGGAGCTGTTTTTT	CASSVAGTSLYGELFF
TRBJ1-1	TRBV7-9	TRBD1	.	TGTGCCAGCAGCTTTGACGGCAGTGGGTCACAGGGGGACACTGAAGCTTTCTTT	CASSFDGSGSQGDTEAFF
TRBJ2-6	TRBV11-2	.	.	TGTGCCAGCAGCTACGCCGGGGCTGGGGCCAACGTCCTGACTTTC	CASSYAGAGANVLTF
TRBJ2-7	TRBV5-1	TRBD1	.	TGCGCCAGCAGCAGGGGGCCCTACGAGCAGTACTTC	CASSRGPYEQYF
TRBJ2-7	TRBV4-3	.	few	TGCGCCAGCAGCCAAGGAGGTAGGAGCGAGCAGTACTTC	CASSQGGRSEQYF
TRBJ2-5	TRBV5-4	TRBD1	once	TGTGCCAGCAGCTTGACACAGGGGGCAGGGGAGACCCAGTACTTC	CASSLTQGAGETQYF
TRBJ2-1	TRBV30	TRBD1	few	TGTGCCTGGAGTGATCTATACAGGGGAGAGCAGTTCTTC	CAWSDLYRGEQFF
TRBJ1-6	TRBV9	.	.	TGTGCCAGCAGCGCAGGGGTGACCTATAATTCACCCCTCCACTTT	CASSAGVTYNSPLHF
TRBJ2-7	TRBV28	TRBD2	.	TGTGCCAGCAGTTTGATAGGCGGGGGTCGCTCCTACGAGCAGTACTTC	CASSLIGGGRSYEQYF
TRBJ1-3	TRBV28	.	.	TGTGCCAGCAGTACAACAGGGTCTGGAAACACCATATATTTT	CASSTTGSGNTIYF
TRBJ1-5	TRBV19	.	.	TGTGCCAGTAGTATCAACCCGGGCAATCAGCCCCAGCATTTT	CASSINPGNQPQHF
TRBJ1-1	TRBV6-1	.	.	TGTGCCAGCACACAGCTCATGAACACTGAAGCTTTCTTT	CASTQLMNTEAFF